The clone carrying this T cell receptor (beta chain) has just a few counts. What it recognizes is unknown. The data were obtained in a study of T cells after yellow fever vaccination. TCRdb passed the 5' RACE reads through MiXCR, listing each CDR3 protein once. The repertoire holds roughly 150,000 distinct CDR3 sequences, with under 7% as singletons. Germline CDR1 is SGHRS and CDR2 is YFSETQ. V was cut by 4 bases and J by 3 bases, with 11 bases left in between. This CDR3 spans 14 amino acids. Findings and limits, study-wide: A weaker but faster secondary response was observed, peaking on day 5 versus 15. Most clones from primary vaccination were detected again post-booster (just over 95% CD4, around 88% CD8).

The receptor was isolated from a man aged 30 to 39 who received the YFV17D yellow fever vaccine. The specimen was CD4+ T cells sorted from PBMCs, collected 10 days after the yellow fever booster vaccination. The chain carries TRBV5-1 and TRBJ2-1; TRBD1 might be the D (6 bases). CDR3 DNA: TGCGCCAGCAGCCCAGGACAGAACTACAATGAGCAGTTCTTC. Translating it yields CASSPGQNYNEQFF.